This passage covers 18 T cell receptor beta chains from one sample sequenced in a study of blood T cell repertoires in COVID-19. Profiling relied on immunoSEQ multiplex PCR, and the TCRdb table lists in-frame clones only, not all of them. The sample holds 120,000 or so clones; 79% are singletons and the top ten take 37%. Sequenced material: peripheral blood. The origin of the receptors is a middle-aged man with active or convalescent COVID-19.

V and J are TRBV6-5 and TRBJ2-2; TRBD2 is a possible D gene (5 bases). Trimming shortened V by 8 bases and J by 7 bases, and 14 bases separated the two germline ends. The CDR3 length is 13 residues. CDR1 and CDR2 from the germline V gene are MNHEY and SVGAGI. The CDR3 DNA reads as TGTGCCAGCGATTCTCTTGGGAGCGGGGAGCTGTTTTTT. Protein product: CASDSLGSGELFF.

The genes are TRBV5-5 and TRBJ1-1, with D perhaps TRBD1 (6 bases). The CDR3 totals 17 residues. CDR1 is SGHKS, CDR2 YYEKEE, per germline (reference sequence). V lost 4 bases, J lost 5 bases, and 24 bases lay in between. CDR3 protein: CASSLDRGAKGKTEAFF. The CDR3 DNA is TGTGCCAGCAGCCTCGACCGGGGGGCTAAAGGGAAAACTGAAGCTTTCTTT.

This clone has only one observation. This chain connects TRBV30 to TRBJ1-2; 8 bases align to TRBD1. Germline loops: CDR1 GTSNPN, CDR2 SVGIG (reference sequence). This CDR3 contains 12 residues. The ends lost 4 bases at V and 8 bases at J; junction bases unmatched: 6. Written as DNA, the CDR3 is TGTGCCTGGAAAGTGGACAGGGACGGCTACACCTTC. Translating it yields CAWKVDRDGYTF.

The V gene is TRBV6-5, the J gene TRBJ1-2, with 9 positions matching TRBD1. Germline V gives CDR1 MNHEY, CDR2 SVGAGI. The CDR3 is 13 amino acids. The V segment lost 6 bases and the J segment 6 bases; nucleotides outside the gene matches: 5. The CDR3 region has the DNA TGTGCCAGCAGCGTGACAGGGGGTAATGGCTACACCTTC. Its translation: CASSVTGGNGYTF.

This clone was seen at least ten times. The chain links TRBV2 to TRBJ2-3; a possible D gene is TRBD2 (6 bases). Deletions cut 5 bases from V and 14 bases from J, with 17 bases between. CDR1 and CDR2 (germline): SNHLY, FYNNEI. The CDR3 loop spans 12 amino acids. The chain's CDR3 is CASSPGSAGWYF. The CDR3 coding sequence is TGTGCCAGCAGTCCCGGAAGTGCGGGATGGTATTTT.

This CDR3 reads CASSLGTGPYEQYF. In DNA, the CDR3 is TGTGCCAGCAGCTTAGGGACAGGTCCCTACGAGCAGTACTTC. The chain recombines TRBV7-2 with TRBJ2-7; 7 nucleotides align to TRBD1. Germline V gene data show CDR1 as SGHTA and CDR2 as FQGNSA. V shed 1 base and J 2 bases; nucleotides not matched to a gene: 2. The CDR3 spans 14 residues.

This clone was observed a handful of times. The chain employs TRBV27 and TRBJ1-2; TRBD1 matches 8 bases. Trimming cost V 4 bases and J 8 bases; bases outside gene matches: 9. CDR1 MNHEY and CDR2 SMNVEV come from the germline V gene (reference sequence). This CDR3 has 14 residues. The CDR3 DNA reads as TGTGCCAGCAGTTCCGGACAGGGCATACGGGGCTACACCTTC. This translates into CASSSGQGIRGYTF.

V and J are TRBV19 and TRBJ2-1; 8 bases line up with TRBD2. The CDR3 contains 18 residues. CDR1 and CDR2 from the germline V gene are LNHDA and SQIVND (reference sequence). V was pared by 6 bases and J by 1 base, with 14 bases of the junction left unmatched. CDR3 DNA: TGTGCCAGTAGGTCCGGGACTAGTCGGAAGGCTTCCTACAATGAGCAGTTCTTC. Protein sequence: CASRSGTSRKASYNEQFF. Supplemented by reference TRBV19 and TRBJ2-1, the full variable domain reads DGGITQSPKYLFRKEGQNVTLSCEQNLNHDAMYWYRQDPGQGLRLIYYSQIVNDFQKGDIAEGYSVSREKKESFPLTVTSAQKNPTAFYLCASRSGTSRKASYNEQFFGPGTRLTVL.

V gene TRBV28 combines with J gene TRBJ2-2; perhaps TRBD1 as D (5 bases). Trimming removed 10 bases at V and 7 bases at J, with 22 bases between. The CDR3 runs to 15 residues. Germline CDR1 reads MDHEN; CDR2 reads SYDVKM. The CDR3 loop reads CATTAGSGNYGELFF. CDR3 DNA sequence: TGTGCCACCACGGCCGGGTCAGGGAATTACGGGGAGCTGTTTTTT.

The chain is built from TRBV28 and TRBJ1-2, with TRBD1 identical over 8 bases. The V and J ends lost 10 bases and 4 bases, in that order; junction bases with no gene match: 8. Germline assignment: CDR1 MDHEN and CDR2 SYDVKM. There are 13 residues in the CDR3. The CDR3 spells CATFADRAYGYTF. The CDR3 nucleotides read TGTGCCACCTTCGCGGACAGGGCCTATGGCTACACCTTC.

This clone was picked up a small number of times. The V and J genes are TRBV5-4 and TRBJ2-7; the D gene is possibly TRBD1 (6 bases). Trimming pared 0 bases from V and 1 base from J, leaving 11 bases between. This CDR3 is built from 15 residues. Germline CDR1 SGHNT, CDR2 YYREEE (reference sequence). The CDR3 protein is CASSLEQGRSYEQYF. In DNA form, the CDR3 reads TGTGCCAGCAGCTTGGAACAGGGAAGATCCTACGAGCAGTACTTC.

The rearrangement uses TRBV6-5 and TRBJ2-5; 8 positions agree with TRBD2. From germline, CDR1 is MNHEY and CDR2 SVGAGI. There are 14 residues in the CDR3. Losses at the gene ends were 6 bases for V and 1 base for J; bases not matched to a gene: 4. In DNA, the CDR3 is TGTGCCAGCAGCCCCCGGGGGGGCCAAGAGACCCAGTACTTC. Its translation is CASSPRGGQETQYF.

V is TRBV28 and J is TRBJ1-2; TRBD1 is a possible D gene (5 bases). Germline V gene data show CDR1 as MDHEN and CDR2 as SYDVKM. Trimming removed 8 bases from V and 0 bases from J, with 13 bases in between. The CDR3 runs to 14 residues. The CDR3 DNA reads TGTGCCAGCTCCACTGGGGGGACTAACTATGGCTACACCTTC. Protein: CASSTGGTNYGYTF.

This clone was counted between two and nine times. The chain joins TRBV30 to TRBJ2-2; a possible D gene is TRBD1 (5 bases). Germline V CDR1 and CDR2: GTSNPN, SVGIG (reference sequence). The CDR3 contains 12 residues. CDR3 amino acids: CAEGVNTGELFF. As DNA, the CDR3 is TGTGCGGAAGGGGTTAACACCGGGGAGCTGTTTTTT. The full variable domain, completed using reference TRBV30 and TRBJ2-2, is SQTIHQWPATLVQPVGSPLSLECTVEGTSNPNLYWYRQAAGRGLQLLFYSVGIGQISSEVPQNLSASRPQDRQFILSSKKLLLSDSGFYLCAEGVNTGELFFGEGSRLTVL.

The CDR3 loop is CASRLLGGDTQYF. The CDR3 region has the DNA TGTGCCAGCCGACTTCTGGGGGGAGATACGCAGTATTTT. This sequence joins TRBV27 and TRBJ2-3, with D maybe TRBD2 (6 bases). Germline loops: CDR1 MNHEY, CDR2 SMNVEV (reference sequence). Trimming took off 8 bases at V and 5 bases at J, with 14 bases between the two ends. This CDR3 region has 13 residues.

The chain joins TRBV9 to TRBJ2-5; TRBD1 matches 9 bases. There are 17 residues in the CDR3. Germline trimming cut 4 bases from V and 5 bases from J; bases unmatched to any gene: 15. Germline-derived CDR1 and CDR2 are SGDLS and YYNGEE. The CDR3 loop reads CASSLNPGTGRLETQYF. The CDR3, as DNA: TGTGCCAGCAGCCTTAACCCCGGGACAGGGAGGTTGGAGACCCAGTACTTC.

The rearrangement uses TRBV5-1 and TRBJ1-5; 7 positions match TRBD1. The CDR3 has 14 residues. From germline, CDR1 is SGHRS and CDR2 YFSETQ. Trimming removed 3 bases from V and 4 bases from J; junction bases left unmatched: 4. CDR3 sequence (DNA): TGCGCCAGCAGCTGGGACAGTCTTAATCAGCCCCAGCATTTT. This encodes CASSWDSLNQPQHF.

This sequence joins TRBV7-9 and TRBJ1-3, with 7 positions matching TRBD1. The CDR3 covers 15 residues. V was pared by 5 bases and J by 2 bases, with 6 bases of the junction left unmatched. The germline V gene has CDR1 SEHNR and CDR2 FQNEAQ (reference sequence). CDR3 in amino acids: CASSETGMAGNTIYF. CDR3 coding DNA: TGTGCCAGCAGCGAGACAGGGATGGCTGGAAACACCATATATTTT.